Listed here is a single T cell receptor (beta chain). RNA, at about 0.5 to 1 ug, was reverse transcribed with random hexamers. Amplification of TCR beta CDR3 by immunoSEQ multiplex PCR spanned 54 Vbeta and 13 Jbeta. A single record per CDR3 protein comes from TCRdb applying MiXCR to the immunoSEQ multiplex PCR reads. Among more than 75,000 distinct CDR3 sequences, roughly 91% were seen once, and the ten largest hold about 0.32%. Germline loops: CDR1 SQVTM, CDR2 ANQGSEA. The CDR3 runs to 13 residues. Trimming took off 3 bases at V and 2 bases at J, with 9 bases between the two ends. The data originate from a study of CD8 T cells in Susac syndrome.

The source is a human donor in good health. The chain employs TRBV29-1 and TRBJ2-3; no reliable D call. Specimen: CD8+ T cells from PBMCs. CDR3 nucleotides: TGCAGCGTTGAGGACGGAGTCACAGATACGCAGTATTTT. Translating gives CSVEDGVTDTQYF.